These 19 T cell receptor beta chains share one sample of origin, sequenced in a study of T cell responses to AZD1222 COVID-19 vaccine. Libraries were prepared by immunoSEQ multiplex PCR; TCRdb keeps only in-frame clonotypes and omits some of them. The sample carries more than 250,000 clones, 93% recorded once. The sample was peripheral blood, taken on day 0 of AZD1222 vaccination. The source is an adult in good health.

The chain recombines TRBV11-3 with TRBJ2-1; D unclear. CDR3 length equals 13 residues. V lost 0 bases and J lost 9, with 9 bases in between. In germline, CDR1 is SGHNT, CDR2 YENEEA. CDR3: CASSLDYSIEQFF. The CDR3 DNA sequence: TGTGCCAGCAGCTTAGATTATAGCATTGAGCAGTTCTTC. The whole variable domain, remainder taken from reference TRBV11-3 and TRBJ2-1, is EAGVVQSPRYKIIEKKQPVAFWCNPISGHNTLYWYLQNLGQGPELLIRYENEEAVDDSQLPKDRFSAERLKGVDSTLKIQPAELGDSAVYLCASSLDYSIEQFFGPGTRLTVL.

DNA for the CDR3: TGTGCCAGCAGTTACGGGGGGGGAAAGAACACTGAAGCTTTCTTT. Amino acid sequence: CASSYGGGKNTEAFF. The V gene is TRBV6-5, the J gene TRBJ1-1; possible D gene TRBD1, 5 bases. Germline values: CDR1 MNHEY, CDR2 SVGAGI. The CDR3 length is 15 residues. The ends were cut back, 2 bases at V and 1 base at J, with 11 bases in the middle.

The rearrangement joins TRBV28 to TRBJ2-1; tentative D call: TRBD2 (5 bases). In germline, CDR1 is MDHEN, CDR2 SYDVKM. CDR3 length equals 14 residues. V lost 3 bases, J lost 2 bases, and 8 bases lay in between. CDR3 sequence (DNA): TGTGCCAGCAGTTTGGACGGGGCCTACAATGAGCAGTTCTTC. Translation gives CASSLDGAYNEQFF.

The table lists this clone with a count of one. The chain is built from TRBV28 and TRBJ2-7, with 7 bases aligning to TRBD1. Losses at the gene ends were 4 bases for V and 6 bases for J; bases not matched to a gene: 9. Germline values: CDR1 MDHEN, CDR2 SYDVKM. The CDR3 is made up of 14 amino acids. The CDR3 here is CASSYTGVVSEQYF. In DNA, the CDR3 is TGTGCCAGCAGTTACACAGGGGTGGTATCCGAGCAGTACTTC.

J is TRBJ2-2 and V is TRBV6-5; D ambiguous. CDR1 is MNHEY, CDR2 SVGAGI, per germline. Between the trimmed V and J ends, which lost 10 bases and 5 bases, there was a span of 8 bases. The CDR3 runs 11 residues. The CDR3 bases are TGTGCCACCCGAATGACCGGGGAGCTGTTTTTT. Encoded protein: CATRMTGELFF.

The rearrangement uses TRBV3-1 (or the pseudogene TRBV3-2) and TRBJ1-1; D is undetermined. This CDR3 has 13 amino acids. CDR1 is LGHDT, CDR2 YNNKEL, per germline (reference sequence). Trimming took off 3 bases at V and 5 bases at J, with 10 bases between the two ends. CDR3 coding DNA: TGTGCCAGCAGCCATGGGGTTGGGACTGAAGCTTTCTTT. As protein: CASSHGVGTEAFF.

The gene calls are TRBV27 and TRBJ1-6; D may be TRBD1 (5 bases). V dropped 1 base and J dropped 6 bases, with 10 bases sitting between them. This CDR3 contains 15 residues. The germline CDR1 and CDR2 sequences are MNHEY and SMNVEV (reference sequence). As DNA, the CDR3 is TGTGCCAGCAGTTTATGGGGGGTCTCTAATTCACCCCTCCACTTT. Protein product: CASSLWGVSNSPLHF.

V gene TRBV7-9 combines with J gene TRBJ2-7, with TRBD2 matching 11 bases. Germline trimming cut 5 bases from V and 5 bases from J; bases unmatched to any gene: 8. Germline CDR1 and CDR2: SEHNR and FQNEAQ (reference sequence). There are 15 residues in the CDR3. As DNA, the CDR3 is TGTGCCAGCAGCCGATTAGCGGGAGGGCCCGACGAGCAGTACTTC. Translating gives CASSRLAGGPDEQYF.

The rearrangement joins TRBV30 to TRBJ2-7; TRBD1 matches 7 bases. V gave up 8 bases and J gave up 4 bases; unmatched junction bases: 11. CDR1 and CDR2 from the germline V gene are GTSNPN and SVGIG (reference sequence). The length of the CDR3 is 13 residues. The CDR3 DNA reads as TGTGCCAGCCACAGGGGACCAGGGTACGAGCAGTACTTC. This translates into CASHRGPGYEQYF.

The chain has TRBV5-4 and TRBJ2-2, with D perhaps TRBD1 (6 bases). V gave up 4 bases and J gave up 8 bases, with 18 bases separating them. In germline, CDR1 is SGHNT, CDR2 YYREEE (reference sequence). This CDR3 is built from 15 residues. The CDR3 sequence: CASSPAPRRGGELFF. In DNA form, the CDR3 reads TGTGCCAGCAGCCCAGCGCCCCGAAGGGGGGGGGAGCTGTTTTTT.

This chain uses TRBV7-9 with TRBJ2-7; perhaps TRBD2 as D (6 bases). V was pared by 5 bases and J by 5 bases, with 25 bases between. The CDR3 sequence is 17 residues long. Looked up from germline, CDR1 is SEHNR and CDR2 is FQNEAQ (reference sequence). CDR3 amino acids: CASSPGWGSGVIHEQYF. The CDR3 DNA reads as TGTGCCAGCAGCCCCGGGTGGGGGTCGGGAGTGATCCACGAGCAGTACTTC.

Worth noting for this clone: This specimen includes other DNA sequences encoding the same CDR3. This rearrangement joins TRBV5-1 to TRBJ1-1; no clear D gene. Germline V gene lookup returns CDR1 SGHRS and CDR2 YFSETQ. The CDR3 is 13 amino acids. Trimming removed 4 bases from V and 1 base from J, with 8 bases in between. The CDR3: CASSLETNTEAFF. Written as DNA, the CDR3 is TGCGCCAGCAGCCTGGAGACGAACACTGAAGCTTTCTTT. The variable domain in full, with the rest retrieved from reference TRBV5-1 and TRBJ1-1, is KAGVTQTPRYLIKTRGQQVTLSCSPISGHRSVSWYQQTPGQGLQFLFEYFSETQRNKGNFPGRFSGRQFSNSRSEMNVSTLELGDSALYLCASSLETNTEAFFGQGTRLTVV.

J is TRBJ1-5 and V is TRBV4-1, with D possibly being TRBD1 (6 bases). Germline CDR1 MGHRA, CDR2 YSYEKL. Deletions cut 1 base from V and 0 bases from J, with 10 bases between. This CDR3 comprises 16 residues. CDR3: CASSQVGALSNQPQHF. CDR3 nucleotides: TGCGCCAGCAGCCAAGTGGGGGCGCTTAGCAATCAGCCCCAGCATTTT.

V usage is TRBV7-9 and J usage is TRBJ2-2; D gene unclear. This CDR3 has 13 residues. CDR1 SEHNR and CDR2 FQNEAQ come from the germline V gene (reference sequence). Trimming stripped 1 base from V and 6 bases from J, with 6 bases between. The DNA for the CDR3 is TGTGCCAGCAGCTTAGTATTTGCCGGGGAGCTGTTTTTT. The encoded protein is CASSLVFAGELFF.

This rearrangement joins TRBV7-9 to TRBJ1-2; D is undetermined. The CDR3 is 12 amino acids. Trimming cost V 5 bases and J 2 bases, with 6 bases left between them. Germline V CDR1 and CDR2: SEHNR, FQNEAQ (reference sequence). For the CDR3, the DNA is TGTGCCAGCAGCCAGGAAAACTATGGCTACACCTTC. It encodes CASSQENYGYTF. Together with reference TRBV7-9 and TRBJ1-2, the CDR3 gives the full variable domain: DTGVSQNPRHKITKRGQNVTFRCDPISEHNRLYWYRQTLGQGPEFLTYFQNEAQLEKSRLLSDRFSAERPKGSFSTLEIQRTEQGDSAMYLCASSQENYGYTFGSGTRLTVV.

The gene calls are TRBV28 and TRBJ2-7; TRBD1 might be the D (5 bases). CDR1 is MDHEN and CDR2 is SYDVKM in the germline V gene. The CDR3 is 14 residues long. The V and J ends lost 6 bases and 3 bases respectively, with 15 bases between them. CDR3 residues: CASSSYSQGYEQYF. The CDR3 DNA sequence: TGTGCCAGCAGCTCTTACTCCCAGGGCTACGAGCAGTACTTC.

Written as DNA, the CDR3 is TGTGCCAGCAGCCGACGCTCTAACACTGAAGCTTTCTTT. This sequence encodes CASSRRSNTEAFF. V and J are TRBV7-9 and TRBJ1-1; D gene ambiguous. CDR1 and CDR2 (germline): SEHNR, FQNEAQ (reference sequence). Trimming took off 5 bases at V and 2 bases at J, with 9 bases between the two ends. CDR3 size: 13 residues.

The chain uses TRBV28 and TRBJ2-7; 8 positions match TRBD2. The V gene end was trimmed by 4 bases and the J gene end by 2 bases; junction bases not matched to a gene: 13. The CDR3 totals 17 residues. Germline V gives CDR1 MDHEN, CDR2 SYDVKM. The CDR3 loop is CASSSVMGSGGTYEQYF. Here the CDR3 DNA reads TGTGCCAGCAGTTCGGTTATGGGGAGCGGGGGAACCTACGAGCAGTACTTC. The complete variable domain, with remaining parts taken from reference TRBV28 and TRBJ2-7, reads DVKVTQSSRYLVKRTGEKVFLECVQDMDHENMFWYRQDPGLGLRLIYFSYDVKMKEKGDIPEGYSVSREKKERFSLILESASTNQTSMYLCASSSVMGSGGTYEQYFGPGTRLTVT.

The gene calls are TRBV5-1 and TRBJ2-7; 10 nucleotides match TRBD1. Germline loops: CDR1 SGHRS, CDR2 YFSETQ. Trimming removed 3 bases from V and 0 bases from J; junction bases left unmatched: 3. CDR3 length: 15 amino acids. The CDR3 reads CASSSGTGDSYEQYF. Written as DNA, the CDR3 is TGCGCCAGCAGCTCCGGGACAGGGGACTCCTACGAGCAGTACTTC. The full variable domain, completed using reference TRBV5-1 and TRBJ2-7, is KAGVTQTPRYLIKTRGQQVTLSCSPISGHRSVSWYQQTPGQGLQFLFEYFSETQRNKGNFPGRFSGRQFSNSRSEMNVSTLELGDSALYLCASSSGTGDSYEQYFGPGTRLTVT.